This T cell receptor (beta chain) appears in the sequencing data of a study of blood T cell repertoires in COVID-19. This clone has only one observation. As handled by the study authors: Scientists estimated how many nucleated cells there were by amplifying reference gene primers. Sequencing was performed with immunoSEQ multiplex PCR; in TCRdb, only in-frame clones are kept and a portion is missing. D and trimming come from the DNA, and the V and J calls and clone size come from that table. The profile shows under 150,000 clones, roughly 80% of them singletons. Participants were aged about 18 to 100 years from around 26 US areas. Clinical histories supplied by participants themselves formed the basis of cohort assignment. The origin of this receptor is a man in his forties or fifties with acute COVID-19. Sequenced material: PBMCs or T cells enriched from blood (not recorded which).

The CDR3 is CASSQGDGGEKLFF. The CDR3 DNA reads as TGTGCCAGCAGCCAAGGAGACGGAGGTGAAAAACTGTTTTTT. The chain joins TRBV3-1 (or the pseudogene TRBV3-2) to TRBJ1-4, with D unclear. Germline values: CDR1 LGHDT, CDR2 YNNKEL (reference sequence). V lost 1 base to trimming and J lost 7 bases, with 10 bases between them. The CDR3 totals 14 residues.